Here is one TCR beta chain with its context. This sample stems from a study of blood T cell repertoires in COVID-19. In the original analysis: By means of reference gene primer amplification, nucleated cell counts were estimated. The data were produced by immunoSEQ multiplex PCR, yet TCRdb's version contains in-frame clones alone and is incomplete. The V and J calls and clone size were taken over from that table, and D and trimming were inferred from the DNA. The repertoire holds fewer than 60,000 clones, approximately 93% seen once, with 1% in the top ten. The CDR3 extends over 17 amino acids. V was pared by 4 bases and J by 10 bases, with 13 bases of the junction left unmatched. CDR1 and CDR2 from the germline V gene are KGHDR and SFDVKD.

J is TRBJ2-1 and V is TRBV24-1, with TRBD1 identical over 12 bases. Sequencing was carried out using peripheral blood. This sequence originates from a man aged 55-75 years with COVID-19, enrolled during active disease. CDR3 bases: TGTGCCACCAGTGACCCACGGCCGGGACAGGGGGCCTTAGAGCAGTTCTTC. Translated: CATSDPRPGQGALEQFF.